A single sample gave rise to the 20 T cell receptor beta chains below, sequenced in a study of blood T cell repertoires in COVID-19. TCRdb's copy holds only in-frame clones and misses some; the assay was immunoSEQ multiplex PCR. The table has more than 150,000 clones, 89% seen once. Sequencing was carried out using peripheral blood. The source is a man between 60 and 70 years old with acute or convalescent COVID-19.

The genes are TRBV11-2 and TRBJ1-2, with 9 bases fitting TRBD1. Germline loops: CDR1 SGHAT, CDR2 FQNNGV. CDR3 length: 14 residues. Germline trimming cut 5 bases from V and 2 bases from J; bases unmatched to any gene: 3. This CDR3 reads CASSLGQGNYGYTF. The CDR3 DNA reads TGTGCCAGCAGCCTCGGACAGGGGAACTATGGCTACACCTTC. The whole variable domain, remainder taken from reference TRBV11-2 and TRBJ1-2, is EAGVAQSPRYKIIEKRQSVAFWCNPISGHATLYWYQQILGQGPKLLIQFQNNGVVDDSQLPKDRFSAERLKGVDSTLKIQPAKLEDSAVYLCASSLGQGNYGYTFGSGTRLTVV.

This chain connects TRBV6-2 or TRBV6-3 to TRBJ1-5; no reliable D call. The germline V and J ends were trimmed by 2 bases and 5 bases, with 10 bases remaining between them. This CDR3 spans 14 amino acids. From germline, CDR1 is MNHEY and CDR2 SVGEGT. CDR3 loop: CASSYGESHQPQHF. CDR3 in DNA: TGTGCCAGCAGTTACGGGGAGTCCCATCAGCCCCAGCATTTT.

V gene TRBV4-1 combines with J gene TRBJ2-5; no reliable D call. Trimming removed 4 bases from V and 3 bases from J, with 18 bases in between. The germline gives CDR1 MGHRA, CDR2 YSYEKL. This CDR3 comprises 16 residues. CDR3 residues: CASSLPRSAGKETQYF. CDR3 coding DNA: TGCGCCAGCAGCCTCCCCCGTTCGGCAGGTAAAGAGACCCAGTACTTC.

The genes are TRBV19 and TRBJ1-2; 10 bases map to TRBD1. Germline V gives CDR1 LNHDA, CDR2 SQIVND (reference sequence). This CDR3 spans 15 amino acids. Unmatched junction bases numbered 5, after V lost 7 bases and J lost 0 bases. The CDR3 nucleotides read TGTGCCAGTACGGCCGGGACAGGGGCTAACTATGGCTACACCTTC. It encodes CASTAGTGANYGYTF.

The J gene is TRBJ1-6, the V gene TRBV5-4; the match to TRBD1 covers 10 bases. The CDR3 totals 14 residues. Losses at the gene ends were 0 bases for V and 9 bases for J; bases not matched to a gene: 0. CDR1 and CDR2 from the germline V gene are SGHNT and YYREEE (reference sequence). Here the CDR3 DNA reads TGTGCCAGCAGCTTGGGGACAGGGGGTTCACCCCTCCACTTT. This codes for CASSLGTGGSPLHF.

The CDR3 here is CSVVKLQTEAFF. Here the CDR3 DNA reads TGCAGCGTTGTTAAGCTCCAAACTGAAGCTTTCTTT. The chain has TRBV29-1 and TRBJ1-1; D remains unclear. The length of the CDR3 is 12 residues. V lost 4 bases to trimming and J lost 5 bases, with 11 bases between them. Germline V gene data show CDR1 as SQVTM and CDR2 as ANQGSEA. The full variable domain, completed using reference TRBV29-1 and TRBJ1-1, is SAVISQKPSRDICQRGTSLTIQCQVDSQVTMMFWYRQQPGQSLTLIATANQGSEATYESGFVIDKFPISRPNLTFSTLTVSNMSPEDSSIYLCSVVKLQTEAFFGQGTRLTVV.

The chain couples TRBV5-1 to TRBJ2-1, with 10 bases matching TRBD2. Trimming removed 0 bases from V and 5 bases from J; junction bases left unmatched: 5. The CDR3 is 16 amino acids. Germline V CDR1 and CDR2: SGHRS, YFSETQ. The CDR3 loop is CASSLVLAGGHNEQFF. The CDR3 nucleotides read TGCGCCAGCAGCTTGGTTTTAGCGGGGGGCCACAATGAGCAGTTCTTC. Using reference TRBV5-1 and TRBJ2-1 for the parts outside the CDR3, the full variable domain is KAGVTQTPRYLIKTRGQQVTLSCSPISGHRSVSWYQQTPGQGLQFLFEYFSETQRNKGNFPGRFSGRQFSNSRSEMNVSTLELGDSALYLCASSLVLAGGHNEQFFGPGTRLTVL.

J is TRBJ2-3 and V is TRBV18, with 8 nucleotides matching TRBD2. Trimming at V came to 3 bases and at J to 6 bases, leaving 14 bases not matched to a gene. CDR3 size: 17 residues. Germline V gene sequence: CDR1 KGHSH, CDR2 LQKENI. CDR3 sequence (DNA): TGTGCCAGCTCACCCCGACTAGCGCAGGGCCTGGCGGATACGCAGTATTTT. Amino acids: CASSPRLAQGLADTQYF.

As concerns this clone: Other DNA sequences in the sample encode the same CDR3. CDR3 nucleotides: TGTGCCAGCAGTTACTCCCGGACAGGGAGCTCACCCCTCCACTTT. The encoded protein is CASSYSRTGSSPLHF. J is TRBJ1-6 and V is TRBV6-2 or TRBV6-3; TRBD1 agrees at 8 bases. The germline V gene has CDR1 MNHEY and CDR2 SVGEGT. With V trimmed by 0 bases and J by 10 bases, 5 bases remained unmatched. This CDR3 region has 15 residues.

V is TRBV6-5 and J is TRBJ2-7; a possible D gene is TRBD1 (6 bases). The germline V gene encodes CDR1 MNHEY and CDR2 SVGAGI. Between the trimmed V and J ends, which lost 1 base and 5 bases, there was a span of 9 bases. The CDR3 spans 13 residues. For the CDR3, the DNA is TGTGCCAGCAGTTACTTGGACAGACACGAGCAGTACTTC. Translating gives CASSYLDRHEQYF.

This chain joins TRBV18 and TRBJ2-1, with a possible D match to TRBD2 (7 bases). CDR3 length: 15 residues. Trimming took off 2 bases at V and 3 bases at J, with 11 bases between the two ends. Germline loops: CDR1 KGHSH, CDR2 LQKENI. The DNA of the CDR3 is TGTGCCAGCTCACCAGGCGGGGGCCGCTACAATGAGCAGTTCTTC. This codes for CASSPGGGRYNEQFF.

About this clone itself: Germline and junction disagree at one end, which may indicate a read error. The chain has TRBV5-1 and TRBJ2-4; D perhaps matches TRBD1 (5 bases). Germline V CDR1 and CDR2: SGHRS, YFSETQ. The CDR3 has 14 amino acids. CDR3 in amino acids: CVSSLARDRYIQYF. The CDR3 region has the DNA TGCGTCAGCAGCTTGGCCAGAGACAGATACATTCAGTACTTC.

J is TRBJ2-5 and V is TRBV5-1; 11 nucleotides align to TRBD2. The CDR3 extends over 14 amino acids. V was clipped by 3 bases and J by 5 bases; unmatched bases: 3. Per the germline V gene, CDR1 is SGHRS and CDR2 is YFSETQ. As DNA, the CDR3 is TGCGCCAGCAGCTCCGGGACTAGCGGTGAGACCCAGTACTTC. It codes for CASSSGTSGETQYF.

The chain recombines TRBV11-2 with TRBJ1-4; D is uncertain. The V gene lost 1 base and the J gene lost 2 bases, with 5 bases spanning the gap. The CDR3 is made up of 14 amino acids. Germline CDR1 and CDR2: SGHAT and FQNNGV. The CDR3, as DNA: TGTGCCAGCAGCTTAGCCGTGACTAATGAAAAACTGTTTTTT. Its protein is CASSLAVTNEKLFF. Using reference TRBV11-2 and TRBJ1-4 for the parts outside the CDR3, the full variable domain is EAGVAQSPRYKIIEKRQSVAFWCNPISGHATLYWYQQILGQGPKLLIQFQNNGVVDDSQLPKDRFSAERLKGVDSTLKIQPAKLEDSAVYLCASSLAVTNEKLFFGSGTQLSVL.

The chain uses TRBV6-5 and TRBJ1-6; no reliable D call. The V end lost 7 bases, the J end lost 3 bases, and 4 bases lay between the germline ends. Germline lookup yields CDR1 MNHEY and CDR2 SVGAGI. The CDR3 is 12 amino acids. Here the CDR3 DNA reads TGTGCCAGCACCCACTATAATTCACCCCTCCACTTT. This translates into CASTHYNSPLHF.

V gene TRBV18 combines with J gene TRBJ2-2; D is unclear. This CDR3 is built from 16 residues. Looked up from germline, CDR1 is KGHSH and CDR2 is LQKENI. V gave up 0 bases and J gave up 5 bases, with 13 bases separating them. Here the CDR3 reads CASSPPTSVDTGELFF. For the CDR3, the DNA is TGTGCCAGCTCACCACCAACGAGCGTAGATACCGGGGAGCTGTTTTTT.

The chain is built from TRBV4-1 and TRBJ1-2, with 8 bases lining up with TRBD1. This CDR3 spans 16 amino acids. Germline V lookup: CDR1 MGHRA, CDR2 YSYEKL. V gave up 0 bases and J gave up 4 bases; unmatched junction bases: 7. The CDR3 sequence: CASSQDPQGASYGYTF. The CDR3 coding sequence is TGCGCCAGCAGCCAAGATCCCCAGGGGGCCAGCTATGGCTACACCTTC.

The V gene is TRBV5-1, the J gene TRBJ1-1; TRBD1 agrees at 8 bases. CDR3 length: 16 residues. Germline loops: CDR1 SGHRS, CDR2 YFSETQ. The V gene end was trimmed by 0 bases and the J gene end by 9 bases; junction bases not matched to a gene: 13. CDR3 coding DNA: TGCGCCAGCAGCTTGGCCACCATGGACAGGGAGGGGAAAGCTTTCTTT. Its translation is CASSLATMDREGKAFF.

This rearrangement joins TRBV29-1 to TRBJ1-3, with a weak D call TRBD1 (5 bases). Germline loops: CDR1 SQVTM, CDR2 ANQGSEA. The V gene lost 6 bases and the J gene lost 4 bases, with 19 bases spanning the gap. The CDR3 spans 15 residues. In nucleotides, the CDR3 is TGCAGCGTGGGGGGTTCGACATATTCAGGAAACACCATATATTTT. It is translated as CSVGGSTYSGNTIYF.

The gene calls are TRBV20-1 and TRBJ1-2; D unclear. Trimming removed 0 bases at V and 5 bases at J, with 4 bases between. Per germline, CDR1 DFQATT and CDR2 SNEGSKA (reference sequence). This CDR3 comprises 11 residues. The CDR3 DNA sequence: TGCAGTGCTAGAGATCGGTATGGCTACACCTTC. This encodes CSARDRYGYTF.